The 30 T cell receptor beta chains listed next were all sequenced from one sample in a study of OX40 agonist ivuxolimab in advanced cancers. Receptor libraries were prepared by the immunoSEQ multiplex PCR assay. The source is immuneACCESS, and TCRdb retained only in-frame sequences with V and J called. Part of the clones is not carried over; for the studies checked, unresolved V genes explain less than half of this, and the remainder is unexplained. The sample data list about 100,000 clones, and 89% of these were observed just once. Approximately 0.15% of the sample is in the top ten clones. Sequencing was performed on CD4+ or CD8+ T cells sorted from blood, taken in a trial of the OX40 agonist ivuxolimab. These receptors all come from an adult with an advanced solid tumor such as melanoma, head and neck, liver or kidney cancer.

The rearrangement links TRBV9 to TRBJ2-1, with 7 positions matching TRBD2. V dropped 4 bases and J dropped 3; count of bases not matched to a gene: 10. CDR1 and CDR2 from the germline V gene are SGDLS and YYNGEE. This CDR3 is 16 amino acids long. The CDR3 DNA reads as TGTGCCAGCAGCCCCCGATTGGGCGGGGGCTACAATGAGCAGTTCTTC. Translating it yields CASSPRLGGGYNEQFF.

V gene TRBV29-1 combines with J gene TRBJ1-2, with D perhaps TRBD1 (6 bases). Trimming removed 3 bases from V and 6 bases from J, with 11 bases in between. The CDR3 is made up of 12 amino acids. The germline gives CDR1 SQVTM, CDR2 ANQGSEA. CDR3 DNA: TGCAGCGTTGATAGGGGGAGTGATGGCTACACCTTC. Translating gives CSVDRGSDGYTF.

The chain couples TRBV5-1 to TRBJ2-5; 7 nucleotides line up with TRBD2. Germline V gene data show CDR1 as SGHRS and CDR2 as YFSETQ. V lost 3 bases to trimming and J lost 5 bases; unmatched junction nucleotides: 4. The CDR3 contains 13 residues. The CDR3 reads CASSWGLSETQYF. CDR3 in DNA: TGCGCCAGCAGCTGGGGACTATCGGAGACCCAGTACTTC.

This clone was seen only once. The chain combines TRBV13 with TRBJ2-7, with a possible D match to TRBD1 (6 bases). V dropped 5 bases and J dropped 3 bases, with 14 bases sitting between them. CDR3 size: 14 residues. The germline CDR1 and CDR2 sequences are PRHDT and FYEKMQ (reference sequence). Here the CDR3 reads CASSAEQGHYEQYF. The CDR3 nucleotides are TGTGCCAGCAGCGCAGAGCAGGGGCACTACGAGCAGTACTTC.

The CDR3 DNA reads TGTGCCAGCAGCTTGGAATTGACCCGGTACGATGAGCAGTTCTTC. Encoded protein: CASSLELTRYDEQFF. This chain uses TRBV11-2 with TRBJ2-1; D remains unclear. CDR1 and CDR2 from the germline V gene are SGHAT and FQNNGV. There are 15 residues in the CDR3. Deletions cut 3 bases from V and 8 bases from J, with 17 bases between.

The chain employs TRBV29-1 and TRBJ2-7; a possible D gene is TRBD2 (6 bases). The V gene lost 6 bases and the J gene lost 5 bases, with 17 bases spanning the gap. This CDR3 has 13 residues. Germline V gives CDR1 SQVTM, CDR2 ANQGSEA. The CDR3 nucleotides are TGCAGCGTGGCCCCCGGGGGTCTCGACGAGCAGTACTTC. It is translated as CSVAPGGLDEQYF.

This chain connects TRBV30 to TRBJ1-2; possibly TRBD1 for D (6 bases). Trimming left V 2 bases short and J 2 bases short, with 15 bases between. CDR3 length: 15 residues. The germline gives CDR1 GTSNPN, CDR2 SVGIG (reference sequence). The CDR3 is CAWSIQGHLNYGYTF. CDR3 bases: TGTGCCTGGAGTATCCAGGGACATCTAAACTATGGCTACACCTTC. Combining the CDR3 with reference TRBV30 and TRBJ1-2 gives the whole variable domain SQTIHQWPATLVQPVGSPLSLECTVEGTSNPNLYWYRQAAGRGLQLLFYSVGIGQISSEVPQNLSASRPQDRQFILSSKKLLLSDSGFYLCAWSIQGHLNYGYTFGSGTRLTVV.

The chain joins TRBV5-1 to TRBJ2-7; D unresolved. This CDR3 spans 15 amino acids. Trimming cost V 1 base and J 5 bases, with 16 bases left between them. The germline V gene encodes CDR1 SGHRS and CDR2 YFSETQ. CDR3 DNA sequence: TGCGCCAGCAGCTTGTCCCGACTGGGCTTCGACGAGCAGTACTTC. This codes for CASSLSRLGFDEQYF.

This clone occurred once. In this CDR3 the conserved last residue, phenylalanine or tryptophan, is missing, so a read error is likely. The limits of the CDR3 on the DNA are not certain, so only TCRdb's listed CDR3 is given. The V and J genes are TRBV14 and TRBJ2-7; the tabulated D call, TRBD2, remains unverified against the DNA. The CDR3 spans 9 residues, counting both ends. Germline CDR1 is SGHDN and CDR2 is FVKESK. The CDR3 region is CASREKGGL.

The V and J genes are TRBV6-4 and TRBJ2-1; 10 bases are a match to TRBD2. Germline assignment: CDR1 MRHNA and CDR2 SNTAGT. The CDR3 runs to 15 residues. V dropped 3 bases and J dropped 8; count of bases not matched to a gene: 7. CDR3 sequence: CASSEERGGLDEQFF. The CDR3 DNA reads as TGTGCCAGCAGTGAGGAGCGGGGGGGCCTCGATGAGCAGTTCTTC.

The chain joins TRBV9 to TRBJ2-7; 7 positions match TRBD1. This CDR3 spans 15 amino acids. The V segment lost 3 bases and the J segment 3 bases; nucleotides outside the gene matches: 9. Germline CDR1 and CDR2: SGDLS and YYNGEE. The DNA for the CDR3 is TGTGCCAGCAGCGGACTACAGGGGCTGGGCTACGAGCAGTACTTC. It codes for CASSGLQGLGYEQYF.

The chain joins TRBV28 to TRBJ2-3, with D perhaps matching TRBD2 (6 bases). V was clipped by 5 bases and J by 4 bases, with 19 bases between them. The germline CDR1 and CDR2 sequences are MDHEN and SYDVKM. The CDR3 covers 16 residues. CDR3 amino acids: CASSLVAGLLPDTQYF. The CDR3 DNA reads TGTGCCAGCAGTCTGGTGGCGGGACTCCTCCCAGATACGCAGTATTTT.

The chain employs TRBV15 and TRBJ2-3, with D tentatively TRBD2 (6 bases). The CDR3 loop spans 16 amino acids. V lost 2 bases and J 2 bases, leaving 14 bases between the germline ends. Germline-derived CDR1 and CDR2 are LNHNV and YYDKDF (reference sequence). CDR3 in amino acids: CATSRTAGAPTDTQYF. CDR3 nucleotides: TGTGCCACCAGCAGAACAGCGGGTGCCCCCACAGATACGCAGTATTTT.

With respect to this clone: This same CDR3 is encoded by further DNA sequences in the sample. The chain carries TRBV20-1 and TRBJ2-5, with D uncertain. V was cut by 1 base and J by 5 bases, with 5 bases left in between. The CDR3 contains 11 residues. Per germline, CDR1 DFQATT and CDR2 SNEGSKA (reference sequence). The CDR3 loop is CSARVGETQYF. The CDR3, as DNA: TGCAGTGCTAGAGTAGGGGAGACCCAGTACTTC.

V gene TRBV6-1 combines with J gene TRBJ2-1; D might be TRBD1 (5 bases). The V gene lost 3 bases and the J gene lost 1 base, with 10 bases spanning the gap. The CDR3 length is 15 residues. CDR1 and CDR2 (germline): MNHNS, SASEGT. CDR3 DNA sequence: TGTGCCAGCAGTGAGGTAGGGGTGTCCTACAATGAGCAGTTCTTC. Amino acid sequence: CASSEVGVSYNEQFF.

The chain uses TRBV7-8 and TRBJ2-5, with D uncertain. The CDR3 has 11 residues. Germline CDR1 SGHVS, CDR2 FQNEAQ. V was pared by 5 bases and J by 5 bases, with 6 bases between. CDR3 sequence (DNA): TGTGCCAGCAGCCCAGCCGAGACCCAGTACTTC. Translating it yields CASSPAETQYF.

This chain uses TRBV11-2 with TRBJ1-2; 11 bases agree with TRBD1. Germline loops: CDR1 SGHAT, CDR2 FQNNGV. The CDR3 covers 14 residues. Trimming cost V 5 bases and J 4 bases; bases outside gene matches: 3. CDR3 loop: CASSGGTGGYGYTF. In DNA, the CDR3 is TGTGCCAGCAGCGGCGGGACAGGGGGCTATGGCTACACCTTC.

The chain employs TRBV5-1 and TRBJ1-2, with no clear D. The V end lost 0 bases, the J end lost 8 bases, and 17 bases lay between the germline ends. The CDR3 runs 15 residues. Germline-derived CDR1 and CDR2 are SGHRS and YFSETQ. Written as DNA, the CDR3 is TGCGCCAGCAGCTTGGTGCCCACAGACCAAAAGGGCTACACCTTC. Its protein product is CASSLVPTDQKGYTF.

The V gene is TRBV7-9, the J gene TRBJ1-1; the match to TRBD1 covers 7 bases. Germline CDR1 SEHNR, CDR2 FQNEAQ (reference sequence). This CDR3 region has 15 residues. The junction had 7 bases not matched to a gene; V was cut back by 2 bases and J by 4 bases. CDR3 coding DNA: TGTGCCAGCAGCTTACGGACAGGACCAGCCACTGAAGCTTTCTTT. This translates into CASSLRTGPATEAFF.

The V gene is TRBV4-1, the J gene TRBJ2-1; the D is unclear. Trimming left V 0 bases short and J 11 bases short, with 17 bases between. The germline gives CDR1 MGHRA, CDR2 YSYEKL. The CDR3 runs to 15 residues. CDR3 amino acids: CASSQDVRARPQQFF. Here the CDR3 DNA reads TGCGCCAGCAGCCAAGACGTACGGGCGCGACCGCAGCAGTTCTTC.

The rearrangement joins TRBV15 to TRBJ2-7; the D is unclear. The V gene lost 0 bases and the J gene lost 2 bases, with 8 bases spanning the gap. The CDR3 has 14 residues. Germline V lookup: CDR1 LNHNV, CDR2 YYDKDF (reference sequence). The DNA of the CDR3 is TGTGCCACCAGCAGAGATATGATGGCCTACGAGCAGTACTTC. Translating gives CATSRDMMAYEQYF.

The rearrangement joins TRBV6-5 to TRBJ2-5; 9 positions agree with TRBD2. The germline V gene encodes CDR1 MNHEY and CDR2 SVGAGI. The CDR3 extends over 15 amino acids. With V trimmed by 8 bases and J by 1 base, 8 bases remained unmatched. The CDR3 DNA reads as TGTGCCAGCCGAGAACAGCGGGGGGTCCAAGAGACCCAGTACTTC. Its protein is CASREQRGVQETQYF.

The rearrangement joins TRBV28 to TRBJ2-1, with 13 bases that match TRBD2. With 9 bases clipped from V and 6 bases from J, the junction kept 5 bases outside the gene matches. Per the germline V gene, CDR1 is MDHEN and CDR2 is SYDVKM. CDR3 size: 14 residues. CDR3 nucleotide sequence: TGTGCCAGTATAACTAGCGGGAGGGCCAATGAGCAGTTCTTC. It encodes CASITSGRANEQFF.

CDR3: CASSDARTGEAFF. CDR3 coding DNA: TGTGCCAGCAGTGACGCTCGGACAGGAGAAGCTTTCTTT. V gene TRBV2 combines with J gene TRBJ1-1, with 7 bases fitting TRBD1. Germline assignment: CDR1 SNHLY and CDR2 FYNNEI. This CDR3 contains 13 residues. Germline trimming cut 3 bases from V and 8 bases from J; bases unmatched to any gene: 6.

The chain is built from TRBV25-1 and TRBJ1-2; 8 nucleotides match TRBD1. Per the germline V gene, CDR1 is MGHDK and CDR2 is SYGVNS. Losses at the gene ends were 4 bases for V and 2 bases for J; bases not matched to a gene: 12. The CDR3 runs to 17 residues. DNA of the CDR3: TGTGCCAGCAGTGCCCGTCAGGGGGCGAGGAGAAACTATGGCTACACCTTC. It specifies CASSARQGARRNYGYTF.

The chain uses TRBV28 and TRBJ1-2; D call uncertain. Germline V lookup: CDR1 MDHEN, CDR2 SYDVKM. V was cut by 7 bases and J by 3 bases, with 15 bases left in between. The length of the CDR3 is 14 residues. CDR3 in amino acids: CASTTTPQYYGYTF. The CDR3 DNA reads as TGTGCCAGCACCACGACCCCCCAATACTATGGCTACACCTTC.

V usage is TRBV5-1 and J usage is TRBJ2-2, with TRBD1 matching over 9 bases. The junction had 7 bases not matched to a gene; V was cut back by 0 bases and J by 16 bases. CDR3 size: 13 residues. Germline lookup yields CDR1 SGHRS and CDR2 YFSETQ. CDR3 amino acids: CASSLEGQGAAFF. CDR3 coding DNA: TGCGCCAGCAGCTTGGAGGGACAGGGAGCCGCGTTTTTT.

This chain joins TRBV11-3 and TRBJ2-1; perhaps TRBD2 as D (5 bases). Germline loops: CDR1 SGHNT, CDR2 YENEEA. Trimming removed 1 base from V and 14 bases from J, with 18 bases in between. The length of the CDR3 is 14 residues. CDR3 nucleotides: TGTGCCAGCAGCTTAGGCGGGTCTTCTCCCCAGGAGTTCTTC. It yields the protein CASSLGGSSPQEFF.

This sequence joins TRBV2 and TRBJ1-2, with a weak D call TRBD1 (5 bases). CDR1 is SNHLY, CDR2 FYNNEI, per germline. This CDR3 is 14 amino acids long. V gave up 5 bases and J gave up 6 bases, with 16 bases separating them. CDR3 nucleotide sequence: TGTGCCAGCAGTTCCAGTTCGGGGCGTCATGGCTACACCTTC. Its protein product is CASSSSSGRHGYTF.

The chain combines TRBV2 with TRBJ1-6, with D unresolved. The germline V and J ends were trimmed by 6 bases and 0 bases, with 9 bases remaining between them. Germline V gene sequence: CDR1 SNHLY, CDR2 FYNNEI. The CDR3 totals 15 residues. Here the CDR3 DNA reads TGTGCCAGCAGGTCGGAGAGCTCCTATAATTCACCCCTCCACTTT. Encoded protein: CASRSESSYNSPLHF.